The clone carrying this T cell receptor (beta chain) was counted many times. Its antigen is not known. These data originate in a study of T-cell reconstitution after alpha-beta-depleted transplantation in children. Notes on the study in general: Alpha-beta T cells present about two months after transplant were reported to originate from several hundred expanded graft clones. Diversity of TCRbeta at day 60 was high in some patients, arising from surviving recipient T cells and thymic progenitors. T-cell numbers and diversity one year post-transplant derived largely from freshly generated T cells.

This sample's TCRbeta library carried unique molecular identifier barcodes. TCRdb processed the PCR reads anew with MiXCR; each CDR3 protein has one entry. The sample includes about 120,000 distinct CDR3 sequences, under 25% of them seen just once. V gave up 6 bases and J gave up 3 bases, with 12 bases separating them. The CDR3 totals 14 residues. Germline V gene sequence: CDR1 SGHTA, CDR2 FQGNSA. The specimen was PBMCs, mostly from graft donor cells, collected 180 days after TCRalphabeta/CD19-depleted stem cell transplant. The chain couples TRBV7-2 to TRBJ2-4; D remains unclear. The sequence came from a male patient between 2 and 9 years old who had a stem cell transplant for chronic granulomatous disease, so the T cells may come from the graft donor. CDR3 DNA sequence: TGTGCCAGCAGGCTGGTGGGTGGCAAAAACATTCAGTACTTC. It encodes CASRLVGGKNIQYF.